This T cell receptor beta chain came from a study of CD8 T cells in Susac syndrome. TEMRA cells were FACS-enriched, with CD8+ and CD4+ T cells isolated negatively. Random hexamers primed reverse transcription of roughly 0.45 to 1 ug RNA. A multiplex approach, immunoSEQ multiplex PCR, amplified TCR beta CDR3 across 54 Vbeta and 13 Jbeta. TCRdb itself ran the immunoSEQ multiplex PCR reads through MiXCR, one entry per CDR3 protein. Of roughly 140,000 distinct CDR3 sequences listed, nearly 97% were seen once; the top ten hold 0.075% to 0.09%. This clonotype was counted a single time. Its cognate antigen is unknown. The trim removed 7 bases at V and 0 bases at J, leaving 6 bases unmatched. Germline-derived CDR1 and CDR2 are SQVTM and ANQGSEA. This CDR3 is 14 amino acids long. Study outcomes and limitations: Regarding the TCR sequencing and HLA analysis, the study admitted that a relatively small number of individuals were involved.

The chain has TRBV29-1 and TRBJ1-2, with 9 bases identical to TRBD1. Material: CD4+ T cells from PBMCs. The clonotype comes from a human donor with Susac syndrome. DNA for the CDR3: TGCAGCGCCCCGGGACAGGGAACTAACTATGGCTACACCTTC. As protein: CSAPGQGTNYGYTF.